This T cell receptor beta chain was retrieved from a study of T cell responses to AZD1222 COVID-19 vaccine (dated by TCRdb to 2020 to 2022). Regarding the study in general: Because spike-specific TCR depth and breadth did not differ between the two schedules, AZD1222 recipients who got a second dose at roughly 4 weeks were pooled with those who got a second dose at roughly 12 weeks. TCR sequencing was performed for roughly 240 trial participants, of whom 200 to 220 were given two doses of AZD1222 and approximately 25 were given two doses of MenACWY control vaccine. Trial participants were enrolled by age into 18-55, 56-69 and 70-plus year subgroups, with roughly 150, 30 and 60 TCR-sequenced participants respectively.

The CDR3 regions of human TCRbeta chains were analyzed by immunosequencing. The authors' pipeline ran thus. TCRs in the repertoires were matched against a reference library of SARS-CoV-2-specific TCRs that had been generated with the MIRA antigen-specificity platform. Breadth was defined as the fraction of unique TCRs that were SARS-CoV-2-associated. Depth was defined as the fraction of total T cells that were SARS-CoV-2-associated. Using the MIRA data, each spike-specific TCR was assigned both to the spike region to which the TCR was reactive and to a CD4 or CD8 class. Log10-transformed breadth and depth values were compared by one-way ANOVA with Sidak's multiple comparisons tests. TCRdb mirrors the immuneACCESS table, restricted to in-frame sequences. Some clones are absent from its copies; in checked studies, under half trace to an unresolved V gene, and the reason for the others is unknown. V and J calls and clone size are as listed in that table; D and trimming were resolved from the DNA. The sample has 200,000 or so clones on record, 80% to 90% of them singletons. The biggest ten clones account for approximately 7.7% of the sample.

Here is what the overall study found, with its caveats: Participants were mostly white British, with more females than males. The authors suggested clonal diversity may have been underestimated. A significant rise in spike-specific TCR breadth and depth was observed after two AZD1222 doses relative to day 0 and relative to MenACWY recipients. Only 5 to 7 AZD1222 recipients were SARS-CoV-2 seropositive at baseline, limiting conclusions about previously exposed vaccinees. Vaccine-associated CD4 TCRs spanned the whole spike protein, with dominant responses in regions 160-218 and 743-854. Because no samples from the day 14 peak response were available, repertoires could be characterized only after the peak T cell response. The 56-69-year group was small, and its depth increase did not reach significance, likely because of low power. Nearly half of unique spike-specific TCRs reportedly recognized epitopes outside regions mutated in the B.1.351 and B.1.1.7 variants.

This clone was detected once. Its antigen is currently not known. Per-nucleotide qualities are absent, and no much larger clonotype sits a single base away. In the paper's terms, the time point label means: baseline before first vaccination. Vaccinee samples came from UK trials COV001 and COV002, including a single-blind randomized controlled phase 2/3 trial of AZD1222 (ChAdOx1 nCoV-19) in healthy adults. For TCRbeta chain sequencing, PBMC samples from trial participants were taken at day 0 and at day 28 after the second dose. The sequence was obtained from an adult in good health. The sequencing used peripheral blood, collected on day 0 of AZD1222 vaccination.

CDR3 protein: CASSSGTAGTGELFF. The nucleotide sequence reads TGTGCCAGCAGCTCCGGGACAGCGGGCACCGGGGAGCTGTTTTTT. The sequence is built from TRBV7-7 and TRBJ2-2; TRBD1 might be the D gene, on 7 matching bases. Including the terminal cysteine and phenylalanine, the CDR3 comprises 15 residues. Solely the CDR3 DNA is kept, with 45 bases framed from the first base. CDR1 and CDR2 (SSHAT, FNYEAQ) derive from the germline V gene (reference sequence). V drops 4 bases and J drops 4 bases, leaving 13 bases in between.